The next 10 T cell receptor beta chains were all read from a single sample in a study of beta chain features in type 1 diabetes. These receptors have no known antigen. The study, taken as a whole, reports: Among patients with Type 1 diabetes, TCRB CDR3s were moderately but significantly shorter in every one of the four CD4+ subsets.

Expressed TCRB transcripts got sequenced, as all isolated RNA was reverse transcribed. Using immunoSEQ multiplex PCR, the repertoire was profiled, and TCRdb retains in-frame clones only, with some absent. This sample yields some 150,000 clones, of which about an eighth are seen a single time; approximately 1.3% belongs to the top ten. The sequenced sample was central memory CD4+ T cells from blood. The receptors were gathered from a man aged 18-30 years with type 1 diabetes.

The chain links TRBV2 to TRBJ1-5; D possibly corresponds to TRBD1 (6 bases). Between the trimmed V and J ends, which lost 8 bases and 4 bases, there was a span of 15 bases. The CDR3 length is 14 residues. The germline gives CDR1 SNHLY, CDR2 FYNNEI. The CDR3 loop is CASGGPDPNQPQHF. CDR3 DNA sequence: TGTGCCAGCGGGGGGCCGGACCCTAATCAGCCCCAGCATTTT.

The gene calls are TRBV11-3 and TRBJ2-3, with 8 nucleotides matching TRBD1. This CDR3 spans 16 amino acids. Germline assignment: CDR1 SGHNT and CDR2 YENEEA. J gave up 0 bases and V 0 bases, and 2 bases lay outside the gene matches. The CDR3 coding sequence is TGTGCCAGCAGCTTAGACGGACAGGGCAGCACAGATACGCAGTATTTT. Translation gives CASSLDGQGSTDTQYF.

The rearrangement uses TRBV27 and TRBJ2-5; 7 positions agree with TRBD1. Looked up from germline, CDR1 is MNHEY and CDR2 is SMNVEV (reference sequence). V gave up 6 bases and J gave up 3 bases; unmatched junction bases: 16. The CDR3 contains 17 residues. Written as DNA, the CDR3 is TGTGCCAGCAGAGCCAAGGGGAGTCCGACAGGGAAAGAGACCCAGTACTTC. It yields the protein CASRAKGSPTGKETQYF.

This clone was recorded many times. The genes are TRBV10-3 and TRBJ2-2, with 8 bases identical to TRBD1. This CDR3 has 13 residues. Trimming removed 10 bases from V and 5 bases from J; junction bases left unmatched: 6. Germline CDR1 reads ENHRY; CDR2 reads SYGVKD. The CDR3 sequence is CASRQGRTGELFF. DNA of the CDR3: TGTGCCAGCCGACAGGGGAGGACCGGGGAGCTGTTTTTT.

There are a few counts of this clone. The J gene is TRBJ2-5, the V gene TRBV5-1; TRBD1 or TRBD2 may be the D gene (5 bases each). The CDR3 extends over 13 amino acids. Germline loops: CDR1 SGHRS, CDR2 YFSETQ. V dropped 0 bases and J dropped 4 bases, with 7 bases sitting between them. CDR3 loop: CASSLAGPETQYF. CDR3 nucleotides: TGCGCCAGCAGCTTGGCGGGGCCAGAGACCCAGTACTTC.

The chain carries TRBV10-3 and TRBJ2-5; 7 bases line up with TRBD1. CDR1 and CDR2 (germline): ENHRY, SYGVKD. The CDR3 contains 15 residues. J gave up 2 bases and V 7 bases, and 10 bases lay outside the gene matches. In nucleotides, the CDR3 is TGTGCCATCACTCCGACAGGGTCCGGGCAAGAGACCCAGTACTTC. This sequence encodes CAITPTGSGQETQYF.

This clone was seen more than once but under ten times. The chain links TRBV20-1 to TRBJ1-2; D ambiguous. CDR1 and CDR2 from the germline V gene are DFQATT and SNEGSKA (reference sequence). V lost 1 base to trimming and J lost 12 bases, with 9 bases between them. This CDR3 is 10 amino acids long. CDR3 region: CSARGTQHTF. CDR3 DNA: TGCAGTGCTAGAGGTACCCAGCACACCTTC.

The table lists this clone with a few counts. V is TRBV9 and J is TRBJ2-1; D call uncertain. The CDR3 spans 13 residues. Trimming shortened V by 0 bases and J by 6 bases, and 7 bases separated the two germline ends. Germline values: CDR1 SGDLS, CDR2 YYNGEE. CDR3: CASSVGPANEQFF. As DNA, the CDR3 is TGTGCCAGCAGCGTAGGCCCGGCCAATGAGCAGTTCTTC. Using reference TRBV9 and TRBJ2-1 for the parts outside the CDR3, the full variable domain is DSGVTQTPKHLITATGQRVTLRCSPRSGDLSVYWYQQSLDQGLQFLIQYYNGEERAKGNILERFSAQQFPDLHSELNLSSLELGDSALYFCASSVGPANEQFFGPGTRLTVL.

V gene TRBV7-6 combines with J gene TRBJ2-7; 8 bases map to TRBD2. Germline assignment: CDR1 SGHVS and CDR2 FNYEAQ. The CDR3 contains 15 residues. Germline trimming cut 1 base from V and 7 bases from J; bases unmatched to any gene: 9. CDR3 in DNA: TGTGCCAGCAGCTTAGATAGGACGGGCGGGAGGGAGCAGTACTTC. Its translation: CASSLDRTGGREQYF.

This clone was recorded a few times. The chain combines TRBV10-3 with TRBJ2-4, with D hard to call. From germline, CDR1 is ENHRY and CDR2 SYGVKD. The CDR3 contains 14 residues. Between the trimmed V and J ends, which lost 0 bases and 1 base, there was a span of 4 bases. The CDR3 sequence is CAISESGAKNIQYF. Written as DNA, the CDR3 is TGTGCCATCAGTGAGTCGGGTGCCAAAAACATTCAGTACTTC.